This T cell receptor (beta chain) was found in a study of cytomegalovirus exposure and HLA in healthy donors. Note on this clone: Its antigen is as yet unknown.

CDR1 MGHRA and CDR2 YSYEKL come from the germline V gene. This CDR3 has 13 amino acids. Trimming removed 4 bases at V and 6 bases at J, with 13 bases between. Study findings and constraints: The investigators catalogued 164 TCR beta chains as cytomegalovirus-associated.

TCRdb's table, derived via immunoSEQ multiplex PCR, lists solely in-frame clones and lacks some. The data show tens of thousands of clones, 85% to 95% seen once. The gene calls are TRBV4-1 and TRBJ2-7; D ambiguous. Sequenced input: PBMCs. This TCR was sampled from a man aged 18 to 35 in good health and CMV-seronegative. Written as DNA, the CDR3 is TGCGCCAGCAGCCCCGGAATGAGAGGCGAGCAGTACTTC. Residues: CASSPGMRGEQYF.